This T cell receptor beta chain was recorded in a study of blood T cell repertoires in COVID-19. About the research overall: Sites across the United States, Italy and Spain contributed samples from acute and convalescent COVID-19. Sample material is recorded as cDNA or gDNA derived from T cells, B-cell-depleted T cells, or PBMCs.

Patients of the Seattle cohort, enrolled during active infection, were followed longitudinally. Produced via immunoSEQ multiplex PCR; TCRdb's table is partial and in-frame only. The repertoire consists of fewer than 200,000 clones, with approximately 86% occurring once and the leading ten covering 2% to 3%. Trimming pared 7 bases from V and 1 base from J, leaving 11 bases between. The CDR3 consists of 14 residues. The germline V gene encodes CDR1 LNHDA and CDR2 SQIVND (reference sequence). The sequencing input was peripheral blood. The sequence was obtained from a woman aged 80 or older with COVID-19, enrolled during active disease. The V call is TRBV19, the J call TRBJ1-5; D is possibly TRBD1 (5 bases). The chain's CDR3 is CASTPPGSNQPQHF. Here the CDR3 DNA reads TGTGCCAGTACCCCCCCAGGGAGCAATCAGCCCCAGCATTTT.